A selection of T cell receptor beta chains follows, all from one sample in a study of T cell responses to AZD1222 COVID-19 vaccine. Profiling relied on immunoSEQ multiplex PCR, and the TCRdb table lists in-frame clones only, not all of them. The table records about 130,000 clones, roughly nine tenths of them present only once. Specimen: peripheral blood, collected on day 0 of AZD1222 vaccination. The receptor set was obtained from an adult in good health. CDR3s include the opening cysteine and the closing phenylalanine or tryptophan. A D gene is named only where the DNA matches it firmly. Clone size appears in some rows only: once, few, many, or a class for an expanded clone.

NA	NA	TRBV4-3	TRBJ1-3	CASSPAETTSLRNTIYF	TGCGCCAGCAGCCCTGCGGAGACTACTTCTCTGCGAAACACCATATATTTT
NA	NA	TRBV27	TRBJ2-3	CASSIGGPSTDTQYF	TGTGCCAGCAGTATAGGGGGGCCTAGCACAGATACGCAGTATTTT
NA	NA	TRBV20-1	TRBJ2-7	CSAYRTYEQYF	TGCAGTGCTTACAGAACCTACGAGCAGTACTTC
TRBD1	NA	TRBV28	TRBJ1-3	CASSSGGVDRAPGNTIYF	TGTGCCAGCAGTTCGGGAGGAGTCGACAGGGCGCCTGGAAACACCATATATTTT
TRBD1	NA	TRBV5-1	TRBJ1-6	CASSIQGPPLHF	TGCGCCAGCAGTATACAGGGGCCACCCCTCCACTTT
NA	few	TRBV30	TRBJ1-3	CAWSRGGGNTIYF	TGTGCCTGGAGTCGGGGGGGTGGAAACACCATATATTTT
NA	NA	TRBV28	TRBJ1-1	CASSFRTEAFF	TGTGCCAGCAGTTTTAGGACTGAAGCTTTCTTT
NA	NA	TRBV18	TRBJ2-3	CASSLPPDTQYF	TGTGCCAGCTCACTTCCCCCCGATACGCAGTATTTT
NA	NA	TRBV29-1	TRBJ1-2	CSVGTRGMGYTF	TGCAGCGTTGGCACCAGGGGCATGGGATACACCTTC
NA	NA	TRBV7-2	TRBJ1-4	CASHDRSNEKLFF	TGTGCCAGCCATGACAGGTCTAATGAAAAACTGTTTTTT
NA	NA	TRBV28	TRBJ1-6	CASSFASPLHF	TGTGCCAGCAGTTTTGCCTCACCCCTCCACTTT